This paragraph reports one TCR beta chain. Its target is unknown. These data are taken from a study of cytomegalovirus exposure and HLA in healthy donors. Study-wide background: The approximately 120 validation repertoires and the roughly 670 first-cohort repertoires shared a platform, a later analysis reported.

Study-level findings and limits: Per published reports, the classifier diagnosed cytomegalovirus status with high specificity and sensitivity.

The protocol was immunoSEQ multiplex PCR, while the TCRdb copy is restricted to in-frame clones and leaves out a portion. The top ten clones hold 3% to 3.5% of a sample with over 200,000 clones, 90% of them seen once. V dropped 5 bases and J dropped 2 bases, with 13 bases sitting between them. The CDR3 totals 15 residues. Germline CDR1 reads MDHEN; CDR2 reads SYDVKM. The V call is TRBV28, the J call TRBJ2-1, with a possible D match to TRBD1 (6 bases). Material: PBMCs. This sequence was found in a woman in her 30s in good health and CMV-seronegative. CDR3 sequence (DNA): TGTGCCAGCAGTCATAGGGGGACACCCTACAATGAGCAGTTCTTC. This codes for CASSHRGTPYNEQFF.